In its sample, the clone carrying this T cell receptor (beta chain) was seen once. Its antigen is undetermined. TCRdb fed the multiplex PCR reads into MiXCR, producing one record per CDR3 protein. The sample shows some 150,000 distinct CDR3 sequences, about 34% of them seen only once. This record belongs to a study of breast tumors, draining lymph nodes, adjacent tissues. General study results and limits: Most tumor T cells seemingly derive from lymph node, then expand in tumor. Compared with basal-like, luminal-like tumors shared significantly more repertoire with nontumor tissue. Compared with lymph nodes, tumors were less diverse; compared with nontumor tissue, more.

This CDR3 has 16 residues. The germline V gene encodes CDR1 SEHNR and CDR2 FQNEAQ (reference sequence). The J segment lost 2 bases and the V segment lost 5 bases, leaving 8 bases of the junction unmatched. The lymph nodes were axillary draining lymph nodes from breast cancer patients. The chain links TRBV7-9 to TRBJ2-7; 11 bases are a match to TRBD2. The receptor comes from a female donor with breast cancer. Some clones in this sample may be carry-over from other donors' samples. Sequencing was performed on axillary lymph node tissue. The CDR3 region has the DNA TGTGCCAGCAGCGGCCCGACTAGCGGGACAACCTACGAGCAGTACTTC. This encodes CASSGPTSGTTYEQYF.